This TCR beta chain was documented in a study of OX40 agonist ivuxolimab in advanced cancers. About the study: Patients were treated with intravenous ivuxolimab, dosed at 0.01 to 10 mg/kg and infused every 2 weeks. Earlier anti-PD-1, anti-PD-L1 or anti-CTLA-4 therapy was permitted; over 35% had received some. Overall study findings and caveats: At doses 0.1 to 3.0 mg/kg, CD4+ and CD8+ clones expanded.

Produced via immunoSEQ multiplex PCR; TCRdb's table is partial and in-frame only. The data hold nearly 25,000 clones, with roughly 80% observed a single time. Comments on this clone: The antigen remains undetermined.

The CDR3 sequence is 23 residues long. This clonotype was obtained from an adult with an advanced solid tumor such as melanoma, head and neck, liver or kidney cancer. The sequencing here drew on CD4+ or CD8+ T cells sorted from blood, taken in a trial of the OX40 agonist ivuxolimab. This chain links TRBV21-1 with TRBJ1-5. TRBV21-1 represents a pseudogene. The CDR3: CASSSWDWPQLSVAGDSGQPQHF. The CDR3 nucleotides are TGTGCCAGCAGCTCCTGGGATTGGCCCCAGTTAAGTGTGGCAGGGGACTCGGGTCAGCCCCAGCATTTT.